This T cell receptor (beta chain) stems from a study of shared clonotypes between healthy human individuals. CDR3 length: 13 amino acids. Trimming took off 1 base at V and 5 bases at J, with 8 bases between the two ends. Germline V gene sequence: CDR1 SGHAT, CDR2 FQDESV (reference sequence). General observations from the study: Relative to clonotypes present in all four donors, those not shared had lower generation probabilities. The study generally estimated greater richness for naive than memory subsets. It was only blood that was sampled, and tissue repertoires likely differ.

CD45RO-negative cells were positively selected for CCR7, leaving out terminally differentiated effector memory CD45RA+ cells. The healthy adult donors were HIV-negative and reported no recent acute infections or vaccinations. About this clone itself: The antigen is not known.

Profiling relied on immunoSEQ multiplex PCR, and the TCRdb table lists in-frame clones only, not all of them. Of roughly 2,000,000 clones listed, approximately 94% are singletons. Specimen: naive CD8+ T cells sorted from blood. The clonotype was recovered from a man aged 18 to 35 in good health. This chain links TRBV11-1 with TRBJ1-1, with unresolved D. In nucleotides, the CDR3 is TGTGCCAGCAGCTTAGACGGGGAAACTGAAGCTTTCTTT. This codes for CASSLDGETEAFF.